These 21 T cell receptor beta chains were all obtained from the same sample, sequenced in a study of T cell changes during pregnancy in multiple sclerosis. Sequenced by immunoSEQ multiplex PCR; TCRdb stores in-frame clones only, minus some. The repertoire has tens of thousands of clones, more than 75% of them found once; the top ten carry 3% to 3.5%. The sample here was peripheral blood, taken in the first trimester of pregnancy. These receptor sequences come from a female donor in good health, enrolled as a control in a pregnancy study.

This chain connects TRBV6-1 to TRBJ2-7; D is unresolved. The CDR3 covers 15 residues. Looked up from germline, CDR1 is MNHNS and CDR2 is SASEGT. Trimming left V 2 bases short and J 2 bases short, with 13 bases between. This CDR3 reads CASSELSVLAYEQYF. DNA for the CDR3: TGTGCCAGCAGTGAACTATCGGTCTTAGCCTACGAGCAGTACTTC.

The CDR3 is CASSLGRAGEQYF. The CDR3 DNA reads as TGCGCCAGCAGCTTGGGTCGAGCGGGAGAGCAGTACTTC. The V call is TRBV5-1, the J call TRBJ2-7, with 7 bases lining up with TRBD2. Germline V gene lookup returns CDR1 SGHRS and CDR2 YFSETQ. The CDR3 totals 13 residues. J was trimmed by 7 bases and V by 0 bases; bases with no gene match: 4. Full variable domain (rest looked up from reference TRBV5-1 and TRBJ2-7): KAGVTQTPRYLIKTRGQQVTLSCSPISGHRSVSWYQQTPGQGLQFLFEYFSETQRNKGNFPGRFSGRQFSNSRSEMNVSTLELGDSALYLCASSLGRAGEQYFGPGTRLTVT.

This chain connects TRBV4-3 to TRBJ2-6; 7 positions agree with TRBD2. Germline V CDR1 and CDR2: LGHNA, YSLEER. This CDR3 contains 17 residues. The V and J ends lost 3 bases and 0 bases, in that order; junction bases with no gene match: 5. The DNA of the CDR3 is TGCGCCAGCAGCCAGGAAGGCGGGGGCTCTGGGGCCAACGTCCTGACTTTC. This codes for CASSQEGGGSGANVLTF.

J is TRBJ2-1 and V is TRBV7-6; TRBD2 agrees at 12 bases. The CDR3 spans 18 residues. The trim removed 3 bases at V and 9 bases at J, leaving 15 bases unmatched. Germline CDR1 is SGHVS and CDR2 is FNYEAQ. The CDR3 region is CASSFGGLAGGPGGEQFF. The CDR3 DNA follows: TGTGCCAGCAGCTTCGGAGGTCTAGCGGGAGGGCCCGGGGGTGAGCAGTTCTTC.

V and J are TRBV6-5 and TRBJ1-5, with TRBD1 matching over 7 bases. Germline-derived CDR1 and CDR2 are MNHEY and SVGAGI. V shed 6 bases and J 2 bases; nucleotides not matched to a gene: 4. This CDR3 comprises 14 residues. The CDR3 reads CASRRQGGNQPQHF. In nucleotides, the CDR3 is TGTGCCAGCAGACGACAGGGAGGCAATCAGCCCCAGCATTTT.

This chain connects TRBV7-9 to TRBJ2-1; no clear D. V shed 3 bases and J shed 0 bases, with 6 bases lying between them. The CDR3 totals 14 residues. CDR1 is SEHNR, CDR2 FQNEAQ, per germline (reference sequence). The CDR3 bases are TGTGCCAGCAGCTTTGGGCTCTCCTACAATGAGCAGTTCTTC. Translation: CASSFGLSYNEQFF.

The chain is built from TRBV7-2 and TRBJ2-3; 7 bases match TRBD2. The CDR3 contains 18 residues. Trimming removed 5 bases from V and 2 bases from J; junction bases left unmatched: 16. In germline, CDR1 is SGHTA, CDR2 FQGNSA. The CDR3 protein is CASSQGASGFSSTDTQYF. In DNA, the CDR3 is TGTGCCAGCAGCCAAGGGGCTAGCGGCTTCTCTTCCACAGATACGCAGTATTTT.

As for this clone: The sample has other DNA sequences that encode this CDR3 too. The V and J genes are TRBV19 and TRBJ2-7; possibly TRBD2 for D (5 bases). This CDR3 spans 12 amino acids. CDR1 and CDR2 (germline): LNHDA, SQIVND (reference sequence). Trimming cost V 3 bases and J 4 bases, with 7 bases left between them. Here the CDR3 DNA reads TGTGCCAGTAGTATTGAGGGATACGAGCAGTACTTC. This translates into CASSIEGYEQYF.

This clone has a handful of counts. J is TRBJ2-1 and V is TRBV4-1; 11 bases map to TRBD2. This CDR3 region has 15 residues. After removal of 4 bases from V and 8 bases from J, the junction contained 7 bases not matched to a gene. From germline, CDR1 is MGHRA and CDR2 YSYEKL. This CDR3 is CASSRAGLAVDEQFF. CDR3 DNA sequence: TGCGCCAGCAGCCGGGCGGGACTAGCGGTGGATGAGCAGTTCTTC.

The chain combines TRBV5-6 with TRBJ1-2; D is possibly TRBD1 (6 bases). The V end was cut by 2 bases, the J end by 5 bases, with 13 bases between. The germline V gene encodes CDR1 SGHDT and CDR2 YYEEEE. CDR3 length equals 14 residues. CDR3 nucleotides: TGTGCCAGCAGCTTCTCGACAGGCACATATGGCTACACCTTC. As protein: CASSFSTGTYGYTF.

The gene calls are TRBV9 and TRBJ2-7; TRBD1 agrees at 9 bases. The CDR3 spans 14 residues. Germline V lookup: CDR1 SGDLS, CDR2 YYNGEE. V shed 3 bases, J shed 4 bases, and the junction held 5 bases outside the gene matches. This chain's CDR3 is CASSAGTGRYEQYF. The CDR3 DNA follows: TGTGCCAGCAGCGCCGGGACAGGGAGGTACGAGCAGTACTTC.

The chain joins TRBV20-1 to TRBJ1-1; tentative D call: TRBD1 (6 bases). The CDR3 runs to 11 residues. In germline, CDR1 is DFQATT, CDR2 SNEGSKA (reference sequence). V was shortened by 5 bases and J by 11 bases, with 15 bases between the two germline ends. Here the CDR3 DNA reads TGCAGTGCTTCATCCGGGACAAATGCTTTCTTT. Its protein is CSASSGTNAFF.

CDR3 residues: CASSPVTGTVSYEQYF. For the CDR3, the DNA is TGTGCCAGCTCACCGGTAACCGGGACAGTCTCCTACGAGCAGTACTTC. The chain has TRBV18 and TRBJ2-7, with 7 bases aligning to TRBD1. Germline V gene lookup returns CDR1 KGHSH and CDR2 LQKENI. There are 16 residues in the CDR3. Germline trimming cut 3 bases from V and 0 bases from J; bases unmatched to any gene: 8.

The rearrangement uses TRBV19 and TRBJ2-1; D is possibly TRBD1 (5 bases). V lost 5 bases and J 0 bases, leaving 11 bases between the germline ends. From germline, CDR1 is LNHDA and CDR2 SQIVND (reference sequence). The CDR3 is 15 amino acids. CDR3 amino acids: CASSDTGHSYNEQFF. In DNA, the CDR3 is TGTGCCAGTAGTGATACAGGACACTCCTACAATGAGCAGTTCTTC.

The V gene is TRBV30, the J gene TRBJ2-7, with TRBD2 matching 8 bases. V lost 0 bases and J lost 2; bases outside the gene matches: 12. From germline, CDR1 is GTSNPN and CDR2 SVGIG (reference sequence). The CDR3 extends over 17 amino acids. The CDR3 region is CAWSVRSAGGSPYEQYF. Here the CDR3 DNA reads TGTGCCTGGAGTGTACGATCGGCGGGGGGCTCCCCCTACGAGCAGTACTTC.

The CDR3 DNA sequence: TGTGCCAGCAGCACTCGGGGGGGGCCGGAAGATACGCAGTATTTT. Translation gives CASSTRGGPEDTQYF. The J gene is TRBJ2-3, the V gene TRBV11-2; 8 bases fit TRBD2. CDR3 length equals 15 residues. Germline V gene sequence: CDR1 SGHAT, CDR2 FQNNGV. V was clipped by 5 bases and J by 5 bases; unmatched bases: 9.

This clone has just one count. The gene calls are TRBV13 and TRBJ1-3; no clear D. CDR1 PRHDT and CDR2 FYEKMQ come from the germline V gene (reference sequence). The CDR3 length is 15 residues. V shed 4 bases and J shed 4 bases, with 14 bases lying between them. The chain's CDR3 is CASSSPRGTGNTIYF. The CDR3 DNA reads TGTGCCAGCAGCTCCCCCCGCGGTACCGGAAACACCATATATTTT. Based on the CDR3 plus reference TRBV13 and TRBJ1-3, the full variable domain is AAGVIQSPRHLIKEKRETATLKCYPIPRHDTVYWYQQGPGQDPQFLISFYEKMQSDKGSIPDRFSAQQFSDYHSELNMSSLELGDSALYFCASSSPRGTGNTIYFGEGSWLTVV.

This chain connects TRBV4-2 to TRBJ2-3; TRBD1 matches at 8 bases. The germline V gene has CDR1 LGHNA and CDR2 YNFKEQ. This CDR3 region has 16 residues. V lost 6 bases to trimming and J lost 1 base; unmatched junction nucleotides: 9. The CDR3 spells CASSYGQGGGTDTQYF. CDR3 nucleotide sequence: TGTGCCAGCAGTTACGGACAGGGTGGGGGCACAGATACGCAGTATTTT.

The chain recombines TRBV19 with TRBJ2-5; 9 bases are a match to TRBD1. CDR1 LNHDA and CDR2 SQIVND come from the germline V gene (reference sequence). V trimming: 6 bases; J trimming: 4 bases; junction bases outside the gene matches: 15. CDR3 length equals 17 residues. CDR3 nucleotides: TGTGCCAGTAGCAAATACCGGGACAGGGTAGAACGAGAGACCCAGTACTTC. This codes for CASSKYRDRVERETQYF.

The V call is TRBV27, the J call TRBJ2-5; possibly TRBD2 for D (5 bases). Germline CDR1 and CDR2: MNHEY and SMNVEV (reference sequence). Trimming took off 6 bases at V and 3 bases at J, with 14 bases between the two ends. This CDR3 region has 14 residues. DNA of the CDR3: TGTGCCAGCAGGCCCATAGCGAGAGAAGAGACCCAGTACTTC. Protein sequence: CASRPIAREETQYF.

The rearrangement uses TRBV5-1 and TRBJ2-7; 7 bases are shared with TRBD2. V was pared by 4 bases and J by 4 bases, with 11 bases of the junction left unmatched. Germline values: CDR1 SGHRS, CDR2 YFSETQ. The CDR3 spans 15 residues. The CDR3 here is CASSTGGTNYYEQYF. The DNA of the CDR3 is TGCGCCAGCAGCACGGGCGGGACTAATTATTACGAGCAGTACTTC.